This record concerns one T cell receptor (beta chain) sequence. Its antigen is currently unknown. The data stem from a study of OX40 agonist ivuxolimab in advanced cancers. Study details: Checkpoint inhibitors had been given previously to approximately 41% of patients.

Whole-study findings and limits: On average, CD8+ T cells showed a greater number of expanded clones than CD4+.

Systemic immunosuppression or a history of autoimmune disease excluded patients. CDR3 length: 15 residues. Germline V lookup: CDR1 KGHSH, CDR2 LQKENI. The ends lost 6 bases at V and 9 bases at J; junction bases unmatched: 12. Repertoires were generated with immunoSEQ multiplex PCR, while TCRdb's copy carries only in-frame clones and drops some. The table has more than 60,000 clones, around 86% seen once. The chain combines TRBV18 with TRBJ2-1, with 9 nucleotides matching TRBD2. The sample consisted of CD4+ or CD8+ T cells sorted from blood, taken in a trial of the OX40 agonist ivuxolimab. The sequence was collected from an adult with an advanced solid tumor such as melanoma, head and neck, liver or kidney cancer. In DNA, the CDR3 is TGTGCCAGCTCTCCAGGGACTAGCTCGAAAAGTGAGCAGTTCTTC. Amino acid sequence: CASSPGTSSKSEQFF.